The 20 T cell receptor beta chains reported below all come from one sample, sequenced in a study of tumor-infiltrating lymphocytes in primary liver carcinoma. Total RNA (approximately 500 ng) served as template for TCR beta cDNA synthesis primed by a constant-region primer. Three rounds of nested multiplex PCR with slightly modified ARM-PCR produced TCR beta libraries. For about 11 cycles apiece, the opening two PCR rounds ran with TRBV1-TRBV30 forward primers and a C-beta reverse primer. TCRdb re-derived calls from the multiplex PCR reads in MiXCR, one entry per CDR3 protein. The top ten hold around 8.8% of the sample, which has some 94,000 distinct CDR3 sequences, roughly 69% seen once. RNA and DNA were co-extracted from about 19-30 mg of unsorted bulk tissue. Sequencing was performed on liver tumor tissue from sampling region 5. Subset noted: tumor region T5, tumor centre. All receptors come from a woman in her fifties or sixties with primary liver carcinoma and hepatitis B virus infection.

This clonotype has a count of ten or more. This rearrangement joins TRBV7-8 to TRBJ2-7, with 10 bases matching TRBD2. The CDR3 length is 16 residues. Per the germline V gene, CDR1 is SGHVS and CDR2 is FQNEAQ. Trimming cost V 1 base and J 5 bases; bases outside gene matches: 8. The CDR3 loop is CASSLVTGLATNEQYF. The CDR3 nucleotides are TGTGCCAGCAGCTTAGTGACGGGACTAGCGACGAACGAGCAGTACTTC.

Comment on this clonotype: One end of the junction fails to match germline, which may point to a read error. V and J are TRBV12-3 or TRBV12-4 and TRBJ1-3, with a possible D match to TRBD1 (5 bases). The length of the CDR3 is 14 residues. In nucleotides, the CDR3 is TGTGCCAGCAGTTTCCGACAGAGCGGAAACGCCATATATTTT. Amino acid sequence: CASSFRQSGNAIYF.

The table lists this clonotype with a count of one. Relative to the germline gene, one junction end is altered; a read error may explain this. The CDR3 region is CASSQKGAGEETQYF. The CDR3 nucleotides are TGTGCCAGCAGCCAAAAGGGAGCGGGAGAAGAAACCCAGTACTTC. This chain connects TRBV4-2 to TRBJ2-5; 8 bases line up with TRBD2. The CDR3 is 15 residues long. Germline CDR1 LGHNA, CDR2 YNFKEQ.

As to this clonotype: One base away lies a much larger clone, so this may be a sequencing read error. J is TRBJ2-3 and V is TRBV7-9; 9 bases match TRBD2. This CDR3 region has 16 residues. Germline V gene data show CDR1 as SEHNR and CDR2 as FQNEAQ (reference sequence). The CDR3 protein is CASNLVGSGSSDTQYF. CDR3 DNA sequence: TGTGCCAGCAACTTAGTCGGTAGCGGGAGCTCAGATACGCAGTATTTT.

A remark on this clonotype: One end of the junction does not line up with germline, which may come from a read error. The chain joins TRBV28 to TRBJ1-1, with TRBD1 as a possible D gene (6 bases). The CDR3 extends over 15 amino acids. Germline assignment: CDR1 MDHEN and CDR2 SYDVKM. CDR3: CTSVETGLGNTEAFF. The CDR3, as DNA: TGCACCAGCGTGGAGACAGGCCTCGGTAACACTGAAGCTTTCTTT.

The chain employs TRBV29-1 and TRBJ1-1; TRBD1 is a possible D gene (5 bases). The CDR3 has 14 amino acids. Germline V gene lookup returns CDR1 SQVTM and CDR2 ANQGSEA. Trimming pared 5 bases from V and 1 base from J, leaving 14 bases between. The CDR3 reads CSVPTGTGNTEAFF. The DNA for the CDR3 is TGCAGCGTTCCTACCGGAACAGGGAACACTGAAGCTTTCTTT. Looking up the rest from reference TRBV29-1 and TRBJ1-1 gives the full variable domain: SAVISQKPSRDICQRGTSLTIQCQVDSQVTMMFWYRQQPGQSLTLIATANQGSEATYESGFVIDKFPISRPNLTFSTLTVSNMSPEDSSIYLCSVPTGTGNTEAFFGQGTRLTVV.

With respect to this clonotype: Germline and junction disagree at one end, which may indicate a read error. The V call is TRBV11-2, the J call TRBJ2-7, with a possible D match to TRBD2 (7 bases). The germline gives CDR1 SGHAT, CDR2 FQNNGV. The CDR3 is 15 residues long. The CDR3 nucleotides are TGTGCCAGCATCCGAGAGGGGGGGGGCACCTACGAGCAGTACTTT. Translated, it gives CASIREGGGTYEQYF. The full variable domain, its missing parts supplied by reference TRBV11-2 and TRBJ2-7, is EAGVAQSPRYKIIEKRQSVAFWCNPISGHATLYWYQQILGQGPKLLIQFQNNGVVDDSQLPKDRFSAERLKGVDSTLKIQPAKLEDSAVYLCASIREGGGTYEQYFGPGTRLTVT.

On this clonotype: A much larger clone lies a single base off, so this may be a read error. The conserved final phenylalanine or tryptophan is absent from the CDR3, which likely points to a read error. The chain recombines TRBV5-1 with TRBJ1-4; possible D gene TRBD1, 5 bases. CDR1 SGHRS and CDR2 YFSETQ come from the germline V gene. The length of the CDR3 is 17 residues. V gave up 4 bases and J gave up 5 bases, with 21 bases separating them. CDR3: CASSLQSGGGPNEKLFL. The CDR3 DNA sequence: TGCGCCAGCAGCCTCCAAAGCGGCGGGGGACCGAATGAAAAACTGTTTTTA.

This clonotype appeared a few times. The V and J genes are TRBV5-4 and TRBJ2-2; maybe TRBD1 (6 bases). Germline V gene lookup returns CDR1 SGHNT and CDR2 YYREEE (reference sequence). The V gene lost 7 bases and the J gene lost 6 bases, with 16 bases spanning the gap. The CDR3 consists of 14 residues. CDR3 amino acids: CASGLGTSPGELFF. CDR3 nucleotide sequence: TGTGCCAGCGGCCTGGGGACAAGTCCCGGGGAGCTGTTTTTT. The full variable domain, with the rest looked up from reference TRBV5-4 and TRBJ2-2, is ETGVTQSPTHLIKTRGQQVTLRCSSQSGHNTVSWYQQALGQGPQFIFQYYREEENGRGNFPPRFSGLQFPNYSSELNVNALELDDSALYLCASGLGTSPGELFFGEGSRLTVL.

By sample share, this clonotype is medium-sized. V gene TRBV5-6 combines with J gene TRBJ2-1; 9 nucleotides align to TRBD1. This CDR3 is 16 amino acids long. Unmatched junction bases numbered 8, after V lost 4 bases and J lost 3 bases. CDR1 is SGHDT, CDR2 YYEEEE, per germline. The CDR3 region has the DNA TGTGCCAGCAGCCTGTGGGGGACAGGGTACTACAATGAGCAGTTCTTC. This gives the protein CASSLWGTGYYNEQFF.

In its sample, this clonotype is medium-sized (0.01 to 0.1%). The V and J genes are TRBV11-2 and TRBJ1-2, with a tentative D call TRBD1 (5 bases). This CDR3 region has 14 residues. Germline loops: CDR1 SGHAT, CDR2 FQNNGV. Trimming removed 3 bases from V and 0 bases from J, with 8 bases in between. DNA of the CDR3: TGTGCCAGCAGCTTTTCACAGGCTAACTATGGCTACACCTTC. Amino acids: CASSFSQANYGYTF.

In the case of this clonotype: One end of the junction fails to match germline, which may point to a read error. The chain recombines TRBV29-1 with TRBJ2-3; 9 bases are a match to TRBD2. Germline V gene data show CDR1 as SQVTM and CDR2 as ANQGSEA. CDR3 length: 13 amino acids. The CDR3 loop reads CSATSGLGDMQYF. The CDR3 DNA follows: TGCAGCGCCACTAGCGGGTTGGGTGATATGCAGTATTTT.

Remarks on this clonotype: A clone one base away is much larger, so this may be a read error. The chain employs TRBV5-1 and TRBJ2-1, with D perhaps assigned TRBD1 or TRBD2 (5 bases each). The CDR3 covers 16 residues. Germline V gives CDR1 SGHRS, CDR2 YFSETQ. The V end lost 5 bases, the J end lost 9 bases, and 24 bases lay between the germline ends. The CDR3, as DNA: TGCGCCAGCAGAACTGGCCGGGGCCGGGTAGGCATTGAGCAGTTCTTC. Translated: CASRTGRGRVGIEQFF.

This sequence joins TRBV11-2 and TRBJ1-1, with 7 nucleotides matching TRBD1. The CDR3 extends over 12 amino acids. From germline, CDR1 is SGHAT and CDR2 FQNNGV. This CDR3 is CVGSLGTAQAFF. DNA of the CDR3: TGTGTCGGCAGTCTCGGGACAGCTCAAGCTTTCTTT.

This clonotype showed up just once. The chain has TRBV2 and TRBJ2-4; unclear D gene. The ends were cut back, 5 bases at V and 5 bases at J, with 13 bases in the middle. The CDR3 runs to 14 residues. The germline CDR1 and CDR2 sequences are SNHLY and FYNNEI. The CDR3 is CASSFQGRENIQYF. The CDR3 DNA follows: TGTGCCAGCAGTTTTCAAGGGCGAGAAAACATTCAGTACTTC.

On this clonotype: Germline is not matched at one junction end, which may reflect a read error. The chain is built from TRBV29-1 and TRBJ2-3; unclear D gene. The germline V gene has CDR1 SQVTM and CDR2 ANQGSEA. The CDR3 length is 14 residues. CDR3 region: CSVDGPTGTDTRYF. CDR3 nucleotides: TGCAGCGTTGATGGTCCAACGGGCACAGATACGCGGTATTTT.

By share, this clonotype ranks as medium-sized (0.01 to 0.1%). This rearrangement joins TRBV11-2 to TRBJ2-1; either TRBD1 or TRBD2 may supply D (5 bases each). Germline V CDR1 and CDR2: SGHAT, FQNNGV. V lost 4 bases and J lost 9, with 13 bases in between. The CDR3 is 13 amino acids. DNA for the CDR3: TGTGCCAGCAGCTCTACGGGGCTTGGTGAGCAGTTCTTC. Translated: CASSSTGLGEQFF.

Note on this clonotype: An end of the junction does not agree with germline; a read error may underlie this. The chain couples TRBV11-2 to TRBJ1-2; D uncertain. CDR1 and CDR2 from the germline V gene are SGHAT and FQNNGV. The CDR3 runs 13 residues. The CDR3 nucleotides read TGTGCCAGCAGCTTAGACAGAAACCGTGGCTACATCTTC. Translation: CASSLDRNRGYIF.

As concerns this clonotype: Mismatch with germline at one junction end may stem from a read error. The gene calls are TRBV5-4 and TRBJ2-3; 11 bases map to TRBD2. CDR3 length equals 15 residues. The V gene's germline CDR1 is SGHNT and CDR2 YYREEE (reference sequence). The CDR3 is CANSPSSGRSDSQYF. For the CDR3, the DNA is TGTGCCAACAGCCCCTCTAGCGGGAGGAGTGATTCGCAGTATTTT.

Concerning this clonotype: This is likely a read error, given that the CDR3 carries no conserved phenylalanine or tryptophan at its end. The V and J genes are TRBV6-1 and TRBJ2-7; 10 nucleotides align to TRBD1. The J segment lost 7 bases and the V segment lost 3 bases, leaving 12 bases of the junction unmatched. The CDR3 has 16 amino acids. The germline V gene has CDR1 MNHNS and CDR2 SASEGT. The CDR3 here is CASSDAGQGPLSEQYL. The CDR3 nucleotides are TGTGCCAGCAGTGATGCGGGACAGGGGCCCTTATCAGAGCAGTACCTC.